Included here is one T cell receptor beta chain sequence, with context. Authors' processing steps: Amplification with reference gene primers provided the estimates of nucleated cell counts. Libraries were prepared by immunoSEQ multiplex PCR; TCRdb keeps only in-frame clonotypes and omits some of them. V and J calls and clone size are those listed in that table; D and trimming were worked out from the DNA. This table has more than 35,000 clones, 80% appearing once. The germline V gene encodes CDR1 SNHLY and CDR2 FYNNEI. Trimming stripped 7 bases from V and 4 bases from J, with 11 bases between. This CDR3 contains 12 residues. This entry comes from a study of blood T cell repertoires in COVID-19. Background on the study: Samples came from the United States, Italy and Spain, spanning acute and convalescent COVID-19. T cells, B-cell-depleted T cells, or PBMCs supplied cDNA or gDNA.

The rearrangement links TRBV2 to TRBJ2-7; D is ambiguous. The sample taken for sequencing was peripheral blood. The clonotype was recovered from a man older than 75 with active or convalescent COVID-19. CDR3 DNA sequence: TGTGCCAGCAACTCGGTCGGGTACGAGCAGTACTTC. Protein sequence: CASNSVGYEQYF. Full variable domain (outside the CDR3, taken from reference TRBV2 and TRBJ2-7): EPEVTQTPSHQVTQMGQEVILRCVPISNHLYFYWYRQILGQKVEFLVSFYNNEISEKSEIFDDQFSVERPDGSNFTLKIRSTKLEDSAMYFCASNSVGYEQYFGPGTRLTVT.